This T cell receptor beta chain was identified in a study of neurological immune-mediated disorders. Findings of the study overall: The study found no CDR3 amino acid sequences shared by expanded clones across subjects, suggesting private repertoires in all groups.

This clonotype has a handful of counts. What it binds is not known. It was by 5'RACE with 10-nucleotide random UMIs that the cDNA was made. TCRdb used MiXCR to reprocess the 5' RACE reads, holding one entry per CDR3 protein. The sample has about 50,000 distinct CDR3 sequences, approximately 10% seen once; the top ten hold approximately 5.3%. V lost 5 bases and J lost 9, with 25 bases in between. Looked up from germline, CDR1 is SEHNR and CDR2 is FQNEAQ (reference sequence). CDR3 length equals 16 residues. The chain joins TRBV7-9 to TRBJ1-2; D might be TRBD1 (6 bases). The sample consisted of PBMCs. The origin of this receptor is a man aged 65-85 years with HTLV-1-associated myelopathy (HAM/TSP). The CDR3 sequence: CASSASRRGQTDSYTF. The CDR3 DNA reads TGTGCCAGCAGCGCCTCAAGGCGGGGGCAGACAGATAGCTACACCTTC. Combining the CDR3 with reference TRBV7-9 and TRBJ1-2 gives the whole variable domain DTGVSQNPRHKITKRGQNVTFRCDPISEHNRLYWYRQTLGQGPEFLTYFQNEAQLEKSRLLSDRFSAERPKGSFSTLEIQRTEQGDSAMYLCASSASRRGQTDSYTFGSGTRLTVV.